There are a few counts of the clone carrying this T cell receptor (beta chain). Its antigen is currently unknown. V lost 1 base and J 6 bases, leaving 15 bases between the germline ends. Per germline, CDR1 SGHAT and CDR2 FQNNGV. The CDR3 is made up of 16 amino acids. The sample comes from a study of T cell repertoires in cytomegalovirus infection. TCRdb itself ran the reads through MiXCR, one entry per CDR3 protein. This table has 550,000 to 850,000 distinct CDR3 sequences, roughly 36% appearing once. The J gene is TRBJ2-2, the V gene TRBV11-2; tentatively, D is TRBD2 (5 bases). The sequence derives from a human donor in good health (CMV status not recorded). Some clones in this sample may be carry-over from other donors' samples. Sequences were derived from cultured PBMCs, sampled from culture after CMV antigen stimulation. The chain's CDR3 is CASSLVTGSLAGELFF. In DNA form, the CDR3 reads TGTGCCAGCAGCTTAGTGACGGGGAGTCTAGCCGGGGAGCTGTTTTTT.